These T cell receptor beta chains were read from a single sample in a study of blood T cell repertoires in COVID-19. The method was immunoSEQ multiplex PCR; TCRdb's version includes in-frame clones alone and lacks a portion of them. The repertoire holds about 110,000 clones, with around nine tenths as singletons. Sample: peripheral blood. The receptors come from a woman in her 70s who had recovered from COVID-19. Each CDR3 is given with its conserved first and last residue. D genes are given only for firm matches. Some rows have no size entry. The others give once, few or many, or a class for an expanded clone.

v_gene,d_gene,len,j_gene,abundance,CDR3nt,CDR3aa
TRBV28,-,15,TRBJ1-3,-,TGTGCCAGCAGTTTATTTCCAGGGGTTGGAAACACCATATATTTT,CASSLFPGVGNTIYF
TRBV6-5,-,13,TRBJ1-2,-,TGTGCCAGCAGTTACATCGGAGAATATGGCTACACCTTC,CASSYIGEYGYTF
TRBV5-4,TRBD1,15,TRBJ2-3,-,TGTGCCAGCAGCCCCCGACAGGGGGATACAGATACGCAGTATTTT,CASSPRQGDTDTQYF
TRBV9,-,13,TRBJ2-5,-,TGTGCCAGCAGCTCTCGTGTCCAAGAGACCCAGTACTTC,CASSSRVQETQYF
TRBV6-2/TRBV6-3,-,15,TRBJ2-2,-,TGTGCCAGCAGTCCCCGAGACAGGAACACCGGGGAGCTGTTTTTT,CASSPRDRNTGELFF
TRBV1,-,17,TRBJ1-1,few,TGCACCAGCAGCCGTCGGACTTCTGGGACAGACAACACTGAAGCTTTCTTT,CTSSRRTSGTDNTEAFF
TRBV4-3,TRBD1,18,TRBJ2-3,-,TGCGCCAGCAGCCAAGATTCAGGGGGGACAGGGGGTTCAGATACGCAGTATTTT,CASSQDSGGTGGSDTQYF
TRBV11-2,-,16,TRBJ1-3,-,TGTGCCAGCAGCTTAGGCCTACTTTTGTCTGGAAACACCATATATTTT,CASSLGLLLSGNTIYF
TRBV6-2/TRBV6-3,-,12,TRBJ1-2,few,TGTGCCAGCAGCCCTCAATTTTATGGCTACACCTTC,CASSPQFYGYTF
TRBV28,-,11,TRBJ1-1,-,TGTGCCAGCAGTGAGGACACTGAAGCTTTCTTT,CASSEDTEAFF